The clone carrying this T cell receptor (beta chain) was seen once. Its antigen remains unknown. Survey level was the resolution at which the v3.0 immunoSEQ assay ran. Sequenced by immunoSEQ multiplex PCR; TCRdb stores in-frame clones only, minus some. The table lists 20,000 to 30,000 clones, about 88% of them singletons. The entry originates in a study of long-term antiretroviral therapy in people with HIV. Study-wide points: In HIV, the repertoires covered a tighter span of CDR3 lengths than in controls.

There was at least one pre-ART PBMC sample for each donor, plus at least two post-ART PBMC samples. Every single participant having HIV got treatment inside the United States. The V gene's germline CDR1 is LNHNV and CDR2 YYDKDF (reference sequence). Trimming stripped 1 base from V and 8 bases from J, with 11 bases between. This CDR3 has 13 residues. The receptor's source is a woman aged 25 to 39 with HIV. The specimen comprised unsorted PBMCs, sampled 1.9 years after starting antiretroviral therapy. The V call is TRBV15, the J call TRBJ1-2; possibly TRBD1 for D (6 bases). DNA of the CDR3: TGTGCCACCAGCAGAGGGGGGGCGGGGGGCTACACCTTC. This gives the protein CATSRGGAGGYTF.